The present T cell receptor beta chain was sequenced within a study of blood T cell repertoires in COVID-19. Across the study: Sites in the United States, Italy and Spain provided acute and convalescent COVID-19 samples.

V lost 3 bases, J lost 14 bases, and 16 bases lay in between. There are 12 residues in the CDR3. Looked up from germline, CDR1 is WSHSY and CDR2 is SAAADI. Original processing notes: Reference gene primer amplification yielded estimated nucleated cell counts. The data were produced by immunoSEQ multiplex PCR, yet TCRdb's version contains in-frame clones alone and is incomplete. The DNA gave D and trimming, while V, J and clone size come from that table. The sample holds about 170,000 clones, approximately 87% seen once. J is TRBJ2-5 and V is TRBV10-2, with D possibly TRBD2 on 5 matching bases. This sequence was found in a man younger than 35 with active or convalescent COVID-19. The specimen sequenced was peripheral blood. The CDR3 DNA reads TGCGCCAGCAGTGACGACGGGGAATTAGGATACTTC. Its translation: CASSDDGELGYF.